Shown below are 16 T cell receptor beta chains from a single sample sequenced in a study of regulatory T cells in long-lasting Graves disease. In building TCR beta libraries, iRepertoire HTBI primers were used together with Arm-PCR of CDR3 regions. TCRdb re-called the multiplex PCR reads with MiXCR, one entry per CDR3 protein. The data contain 200,000 to 250,000 distinct CDR3 sequences, roughly a fifth of them seen just once; the ten biggest clones take up roughly 14%. Regarding time point: newly diagnosed GD, antithyroid drugs for less than 3 months. PBMCs provided the RNA from which the TCR library was made. Sequencing used peripheral blood mononuclear cells (PBMCs), obtained at new diagnosis, from a patient treated with antithyroid drugs. These receptors came from a female donor with Graves disease.

The genes are TRBV29-1 and TRBJ2-5, with D possibly TRBD1 on 5 matching bases. The CDR3 is 12 residues long. Germline assignment: CDR1 SQVTM and CDR2 ANQGSEA. V dropped 4 bases and J dropped 3 bases, with 9 bases sitting between them. The CDR3 spells CSVVGAEETQYF. In DNA, the CDR3 is TGCAGCGTTGTAGGGGCTGAAGAGACCCAGTACTTC. Together with reference TRBV29-1 and TRBJ2-5, the CDR3 gives the full variable domain: SAVISQKPSRDICQRGTSLTIQCQVDSQVTMMFWYRQQPGQSLTLIATANQGSEATYESGFVIDKFPISRPNLTFSTLTVSNMSPEDSSIYLCSVVGAEETQYFGPGTRLLVL.

This clonotype was detected many times. The chain carries TRBV11-3 and TRBJ2-1; D is ambiguous. Germline CDR1 and CDR2: SGHNT and YENEEA. This CDR3 comprises 13 residues. Trimming stripped 8 bases from V and 4 bases from J, with 12 bases between. CDR3 DNA: TGTGCCAGCCGCCCGGGCAGATACAATGAGCAGTTCTTC. This encodes CASRPGRYNEQFF.

This clonotype was seen many times. This sequence joins TRBV3-1 and TRBJ1-2; TRBD1 agrees at 7 bases. Trimming removed 4 bases from V and 3 bases from J; junction bases left unmatched: 8. The CDR3 is 15 amino acids. Germline CDR1 LGHDT, CDR2 YNNKEL (reference sequence). This CDR3 reads CASSRRDRGDYGYTF. In nucleotides, the CDR3 is TGTGCCAGCAGCCGTAGGGACAGAGGGGACTATGGCTACACCTTC.

In its sample, this clonotype was seen many times. The rearrangement uses TRBV7-8 and TRBJ1-2, with 10 bases fitting TRBD1. Looked up from germline, CDR1 is SGHVS and CDR2 is FQNEAQ. J lost 7 bases, V lost 5 bases, and 4 bases had no gene match. The CDR3 runs to 13 residues. CDR3 DNA sequence: TGTGCCAGCAGCCGACAGGGGGCGGCTGGCTACACCTTC. Translating gives CASSRQGAAGYTF.

The V and J genes are TRBV4-1 and TRBJ1-4; unclear D gene. Germline lookup yields CDR1 MGHRA and CDR2 YSYEKL. The germline V and J ends were trimmed by 0 bases and 4 bases, with 12 bases remaining between them. There are 16 residues in the CDR3. This chain's CDR3 is CASSQDGYTRNEKLFF. The CDR3 region has the DNA TGCGCCAGCAGCCAAGATGGATATACCCGTAATGAAAAACTGTTTTTT.

This clonotype was seen only a few times. The chain is built from TRBV28 and TRBJ1-3; 8 positions match TRBD1. Germline CDR1 and CDR2: MDHEN and SYDVKM. V lost 7 bases to trimming and J lost 4 bases; unmatched junction nucleotides: 6. The CDR3 loop spans 14 amino acids. The CDR3 DNA follows: TGTGCCAGCACCAGACAGGGGATCGGAAACACCATATATTTT. Amino acids: CASTRQGIGNTIYF.

Of note for this clonotype: A far larger clone is one base from this, pointing to a likely read error. V and J are TRBV5-1 and TRBJ2-4; the D gene is possibly TRBD1 (6 bases). The J call may be faulty, since TRBJ2-7 better matches the DNA end. Germline V gives CDR1 SGHRS, CDR2 YFSETQ. The CDR3 runs 17 residues. CDR3 DNA: TGCGCCAGCAGCGGGACAAGGACAAAAACAAGCCTCTACGAGCAGTACTTC. This codes for CASSGTRTKTSLYEQYF.

This clonotype was seen ten or more times. J is TRBJ2-2 and V is TRBV11-3; D unresolved. The germline V and J ends were trimmed by 1 base and 0 bases, with 6 bases remaining between them. The CDR3 is 15 amino acids. Germline values: CDR1 SGHNT, CDR2 YENEEA. The CDR3 is CASSLGTPNTGELFF. In nucleotides, the CDR3 is TGTGCCAGCAGCTTAGGCACCCCGAACACCGGGGAGCTGTTTTTT.

The table lists this clonotype with a few counts. This chain links TRBV4-1 with TRBJ2-1, with 11 bases aligning to TRBD2. The ends lost 2 bases at V and 4 bases at J; junction bases unmatched: 4. Germline CDR1 is MGHRA and CDR2 is YSYEKL. The CDR3 contains 16 residues. In DNA form, the CDR3 reads TGCGCCAGCAGCCAATTACTAGCGGGGGTATACAATGAGCAGTTCTTC. As protein: CASSQLLAGVYNEQFF.

The CDR3 bases are TGTGCCAGCAGTTACGGTTTGGGGAACACTGAAGCTTTCTTT. Translated, it gives CASSYGLGNTEAFF. The rearrangement uses TRBV6-2 or TRBV6-3 and TRBJ1-1; D unclear. Per germline, CDR1 MNHEY and CDR2 SVGEGT. The CDR3 runs to 14 residues. V was cut by 2 bases and J by 1 base, with 8 bases left in between.

The V call is TRBV9, the J call TRBJ2-2; D call uncertain. The V gene lost 2 bases and the J gene lost 6 bases, with 14 bases spanning the gap. The CDR3 totals 15 residues. Germline V lookup: CDR1 SGDLS, CDR2 YYNGEE. The CDR3 here is CASSVNLGQPGELFF. DNA for the CDR3: TGTGCCAGCAGCGTCAACCTCGGGCAACCCGGGGAGCTGTTTTTT.

Comment on this clonotype: This probably arose from a read error, given a far larger clone one base away. The chain is built from TRBV6-1 and TRBJ1-1, with a weak D call TRBD1 (6 bases). Germline V gives CDR1 MNHNS, CDR2 SASEGT. CDR3 size: 16 residues. Trimming pared 2 bases from V and 2 bases from J, leaving 15 bases between. CDR3 sequence: CASSERVQGLNTEAFF. The DNA of the CDR3 is TGTGCCAGCAGTGAACGCGTACAGGGACTCAACACTGAAGCTTTCTTT.

This clonotype was seen many times. This rearrangement joins TRBV7-2 to TRBJ2-5, with 8 nucleotides matching TRBD2. Germline V gene sequence: CDR1 SGHTA, CDR2 FQGNSA. This CDR3 is built from 17 residues. The trim removed 1 base at V and 5 bases at J, leaving 12 bases unmatched. The CDR3 spells CASSLEGGGGHGETQYF. As DNA, the CDR3 is TGTGCCAGCAGCTTAGAGGGTGGCGGGGGGCATGGGGAGACCCAGTACTTC. The whole variable domain, remainder taken from reference TRBV7-2 and TRBJ2-5, is GAGVSQSPSNKVTEKGKDVELRCDPISGHTALYWYRQSLGQGLEFLIYFQGNSAPDKSGLPSDRFSAERTGGSVSTLTIQRTQQEDSAVYLCASSLEGGGGHGETQYFGPGTRLLVL.

The chain couples TRBV19 to TRBJ1-3, with D unresolved. CDR1 is LNHDA, CDR2 SQIVND, per germline (reference sequence). V was trimmed by 4 bases and J by 7 bases, leaving 17 bases between them. The CDR3 runs 15 residues. The CDR3: CASSSPSSVVNTIYF. The CDR3 coding sequence is TGTGCCAGTAGTAGCCCATCATCCGTAGTGAACACCATATATTTT.

The table lists this clonotype with a few counts. The chain has TRBV29-1 and TRBJ2-3; D is perhaps TRBD2 (6 bases). The CDR3 has 17 amino acids. The V gene's germline CDR1 is SQVTM and CDR2 ANQGSEA. Trimming stripped 5 bases from V and 4 bases from J, with 25 bases between. The CDR3 DNA sequence: TGCAGCGTTCGCCGGGACTTGCACTTTCAAGGGGCAGATACGCAGTATTTT. Translated: CSVRRDLHFQGADTQYF.

This clonotype was seen repeatedly, ten times or more. The rearrangement links TRBV19 to TRBJ2-3, with 7 positions matching TRBD2. The CDR3 is 18 amino acids. Germline values: CDR1 LNHDA, CDR2 SQIVND (reference sequence). Germline trimming cut 3 bases from V and 0 bases from J; bases unmatched to any gene: 12. As DNA, the CDR3 is TGTGCCAGTAGTATCGTCGGGAGGCGGGGCTACAGCACAGATACGCAGTATTTT. It encodes CASSIVGRRGYSTDTQYF.